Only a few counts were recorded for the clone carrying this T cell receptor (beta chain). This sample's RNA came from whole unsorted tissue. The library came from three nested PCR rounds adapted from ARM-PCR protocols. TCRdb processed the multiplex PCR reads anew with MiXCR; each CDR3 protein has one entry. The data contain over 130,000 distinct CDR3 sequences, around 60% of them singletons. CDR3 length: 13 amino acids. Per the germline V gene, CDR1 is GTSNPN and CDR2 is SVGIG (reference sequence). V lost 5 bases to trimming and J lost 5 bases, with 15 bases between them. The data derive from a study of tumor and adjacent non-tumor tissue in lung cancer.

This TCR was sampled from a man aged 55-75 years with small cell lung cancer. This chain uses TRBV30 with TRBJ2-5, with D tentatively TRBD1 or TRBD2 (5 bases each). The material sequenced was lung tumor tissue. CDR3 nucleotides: TGTGCCTGGGGGGACCTGCTGGGGGAGACCCAGTACTTC. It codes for CAWGDLLGETQYF.